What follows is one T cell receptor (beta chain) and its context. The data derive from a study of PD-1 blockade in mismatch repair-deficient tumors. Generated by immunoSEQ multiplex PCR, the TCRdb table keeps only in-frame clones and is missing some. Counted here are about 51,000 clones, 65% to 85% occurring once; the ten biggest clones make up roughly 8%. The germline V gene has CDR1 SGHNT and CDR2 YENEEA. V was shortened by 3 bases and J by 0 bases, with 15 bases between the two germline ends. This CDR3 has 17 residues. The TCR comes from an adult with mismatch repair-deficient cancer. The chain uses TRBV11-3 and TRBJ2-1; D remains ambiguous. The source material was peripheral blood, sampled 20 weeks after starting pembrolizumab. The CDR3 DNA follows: TGTGCCAGCAGCTTTGAGGTCTCCCGCTACTCCTACAATGAGCAGTTCTTC. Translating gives CASSFEVSRYSYNEQFF.